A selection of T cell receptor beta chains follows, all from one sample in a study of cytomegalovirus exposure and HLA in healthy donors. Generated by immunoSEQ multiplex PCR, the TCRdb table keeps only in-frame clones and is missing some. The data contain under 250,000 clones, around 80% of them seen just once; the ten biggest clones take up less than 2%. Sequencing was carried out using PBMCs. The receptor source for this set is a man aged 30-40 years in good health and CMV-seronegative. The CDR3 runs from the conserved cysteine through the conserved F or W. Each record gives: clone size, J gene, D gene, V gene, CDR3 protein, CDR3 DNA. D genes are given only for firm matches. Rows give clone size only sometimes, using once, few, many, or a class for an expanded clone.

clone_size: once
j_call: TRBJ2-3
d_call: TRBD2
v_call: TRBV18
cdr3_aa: CASSPRIAGENTDTQYF
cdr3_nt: TGTGCCAGCTCACCAAGAATAGCGGGGGAGAACACAGATACGCAGTATTTT

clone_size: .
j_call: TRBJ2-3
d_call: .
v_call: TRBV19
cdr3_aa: CASSIQRSTDTQYF
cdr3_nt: TGTGCCAGTAGTATCCAGCGAAGCACAGATACGCAGTATTTT

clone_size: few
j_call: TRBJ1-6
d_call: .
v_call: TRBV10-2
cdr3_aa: CASSENQGNNSPLHF
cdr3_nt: TGCGCCAGCAGTGAGAACCAGGGTAATAATTCACCCCTCCACTTT

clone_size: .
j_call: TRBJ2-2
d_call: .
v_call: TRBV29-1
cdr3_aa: CSARQGITGELFF
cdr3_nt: TGCAGCGCCCGACAAGGAATCACCGGGGAGCTGTTTTTT

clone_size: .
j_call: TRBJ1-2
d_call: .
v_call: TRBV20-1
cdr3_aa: CSASDSLGYTF
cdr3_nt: TGCAGTGCTAGCGACAGCTTAGGCTACACCTTC

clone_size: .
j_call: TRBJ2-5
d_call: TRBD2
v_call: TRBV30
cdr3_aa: CACQWAGGPQETQYF
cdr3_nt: TGTGCCTGCCAGTGGGCGGGGGGTCCCCAAGAGACCCAGTACTTC

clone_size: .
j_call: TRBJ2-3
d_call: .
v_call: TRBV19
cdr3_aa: CATITSRTDTQYF
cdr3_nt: TGTGCCACCATAACTAGTCGCACAGATACGCAGTATTTT

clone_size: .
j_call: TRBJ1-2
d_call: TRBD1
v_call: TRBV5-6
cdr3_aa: CASSLSGGGGYTF
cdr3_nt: TGTGCCAGCAGCTTGTCAGGGGGCGGTGGCTACACCTTC

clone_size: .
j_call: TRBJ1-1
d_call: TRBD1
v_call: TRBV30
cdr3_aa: CAWSVAGGLGEAFF
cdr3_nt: TGTGCCTGGAGTGTAGCAGGGGGCTTGGGTGAAGCTTTCTTT

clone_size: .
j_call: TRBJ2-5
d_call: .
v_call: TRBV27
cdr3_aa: CASSSFTGRWIPETQYF
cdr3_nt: TGTGCCAGCAGTTCATTTACTGGGAGGTGGATTCCAGAGACCCAGTACTTC

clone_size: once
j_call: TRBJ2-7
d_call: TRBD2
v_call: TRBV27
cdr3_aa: CASSLRGLAGGDEQYF
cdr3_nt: TGTGCCAGCAGTTTACGTGGACTAGCGGGAGGGGACGAGCAGTACTTC

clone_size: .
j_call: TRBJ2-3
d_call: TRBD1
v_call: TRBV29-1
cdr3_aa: CSVRQGATDTQYF
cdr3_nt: TGCAGCGTTCGACAGGGGGCAACAGATACGCAGTATTTT

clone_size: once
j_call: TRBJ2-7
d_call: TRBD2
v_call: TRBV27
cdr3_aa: CASTQRIGEAGYYEQYF
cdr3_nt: TGTGCCAGCACCCAACGAATTGGCGAAGCGGGATACTACGAGCAGTACTTC

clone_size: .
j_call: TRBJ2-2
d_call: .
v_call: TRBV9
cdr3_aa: CASSVTVGELFF
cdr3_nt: TGTGCCAGCAGCGTAACGGTGGGGGAGCTGTTTTTT

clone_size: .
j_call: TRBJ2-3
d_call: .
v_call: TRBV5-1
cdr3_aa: CASSLANGGSTDTQYF
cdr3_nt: TGCGCCAGCAGCTTGGCCAACGGCGGAAGCACAGATACGCAGTATTTT

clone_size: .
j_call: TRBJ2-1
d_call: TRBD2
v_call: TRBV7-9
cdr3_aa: CASSLGTSGTIIPYNEQFF
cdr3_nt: TGTGCCAGCAGCCTCGGGACTAGCGGGACCATCATCCCGTACAATGAGCAGTTCTTC

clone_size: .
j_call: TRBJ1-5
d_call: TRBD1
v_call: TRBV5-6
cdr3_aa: CASSHRDRRYSNQPQHF
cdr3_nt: TGTGCCAGCAGCCACCGGGACAGGCGCTATAGCAATCAGCCCCAGCATTTT

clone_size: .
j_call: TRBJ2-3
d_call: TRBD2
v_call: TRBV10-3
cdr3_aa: CAISPISSGSLDTQYF
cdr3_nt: TGTGCCATCAGCCCCATCAGTAGCGGGAGTCTGGATACGCAGTATTTT

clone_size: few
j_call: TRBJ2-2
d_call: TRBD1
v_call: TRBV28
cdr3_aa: CASIAWGTGNTGELFF
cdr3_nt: TGTGCCAGCATCGCATGGGGGACAGGGAACACCGGGGAGCTGTTTTTT

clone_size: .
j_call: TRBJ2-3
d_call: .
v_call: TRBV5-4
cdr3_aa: CASSIWGGRGDTDTQYF
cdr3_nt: TGTGCCAGCAGCATCTGGGGGGGGAGGGGGGACACAGATACGCAGTATTTT

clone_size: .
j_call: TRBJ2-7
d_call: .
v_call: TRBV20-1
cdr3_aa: CSLRGGTEQYF
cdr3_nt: TGCAGCCTCCGAGGTGGTACCGAGCAGTACTTC

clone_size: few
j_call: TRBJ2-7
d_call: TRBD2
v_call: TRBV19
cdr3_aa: CASSIYGGGYEQYF
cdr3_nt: TGTGCCAGTAGTATATACGGCGGGGGGTACGAGCAGTACTTC

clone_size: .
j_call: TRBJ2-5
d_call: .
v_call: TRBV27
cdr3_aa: CASSSYRDQETQYF
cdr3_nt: TGTGCCAGCAGTTCCTACAGGGACCAAGAGACCCAGTACTTC

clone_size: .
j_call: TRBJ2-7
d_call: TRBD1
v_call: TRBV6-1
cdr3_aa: CASSRDRGYEQYF
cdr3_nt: TGTGCCAGCAGTCGGGACAGGGGCTACGAGCAGTACTTC

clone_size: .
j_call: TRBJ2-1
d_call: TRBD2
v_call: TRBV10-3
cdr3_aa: CAISRTSGESLYNEQFF
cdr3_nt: TGTGCCATCAGCAGGACTAGCGGGGAGAGTCTTTACAATGAGCAGTTCTTC

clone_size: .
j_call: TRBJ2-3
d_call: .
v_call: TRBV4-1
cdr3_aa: CASQAGPSTDTQYF
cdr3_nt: TGCGCCAGCCAAGCGGGTCCTAGCACAGATACGCAGTATTTT

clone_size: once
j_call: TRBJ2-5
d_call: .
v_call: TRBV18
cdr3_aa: CASSSGLEETQYF
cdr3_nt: TGTGCCAGCTCATCGGGACTGGAAGAGACCCAGTACTTC

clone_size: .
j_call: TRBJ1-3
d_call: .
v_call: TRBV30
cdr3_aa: CAWSRGGRHGNTIYF
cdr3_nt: TGTGCCTGGAGTAGGGGCGGAAGACATGGAAACACCATATATTTT

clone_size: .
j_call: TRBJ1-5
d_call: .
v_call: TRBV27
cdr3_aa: CASSLGGSTKQPQHF
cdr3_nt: TGTGCCAGCAGTTTAGGTGGCAGTACTAAGCAGCCCCAGCATTTT